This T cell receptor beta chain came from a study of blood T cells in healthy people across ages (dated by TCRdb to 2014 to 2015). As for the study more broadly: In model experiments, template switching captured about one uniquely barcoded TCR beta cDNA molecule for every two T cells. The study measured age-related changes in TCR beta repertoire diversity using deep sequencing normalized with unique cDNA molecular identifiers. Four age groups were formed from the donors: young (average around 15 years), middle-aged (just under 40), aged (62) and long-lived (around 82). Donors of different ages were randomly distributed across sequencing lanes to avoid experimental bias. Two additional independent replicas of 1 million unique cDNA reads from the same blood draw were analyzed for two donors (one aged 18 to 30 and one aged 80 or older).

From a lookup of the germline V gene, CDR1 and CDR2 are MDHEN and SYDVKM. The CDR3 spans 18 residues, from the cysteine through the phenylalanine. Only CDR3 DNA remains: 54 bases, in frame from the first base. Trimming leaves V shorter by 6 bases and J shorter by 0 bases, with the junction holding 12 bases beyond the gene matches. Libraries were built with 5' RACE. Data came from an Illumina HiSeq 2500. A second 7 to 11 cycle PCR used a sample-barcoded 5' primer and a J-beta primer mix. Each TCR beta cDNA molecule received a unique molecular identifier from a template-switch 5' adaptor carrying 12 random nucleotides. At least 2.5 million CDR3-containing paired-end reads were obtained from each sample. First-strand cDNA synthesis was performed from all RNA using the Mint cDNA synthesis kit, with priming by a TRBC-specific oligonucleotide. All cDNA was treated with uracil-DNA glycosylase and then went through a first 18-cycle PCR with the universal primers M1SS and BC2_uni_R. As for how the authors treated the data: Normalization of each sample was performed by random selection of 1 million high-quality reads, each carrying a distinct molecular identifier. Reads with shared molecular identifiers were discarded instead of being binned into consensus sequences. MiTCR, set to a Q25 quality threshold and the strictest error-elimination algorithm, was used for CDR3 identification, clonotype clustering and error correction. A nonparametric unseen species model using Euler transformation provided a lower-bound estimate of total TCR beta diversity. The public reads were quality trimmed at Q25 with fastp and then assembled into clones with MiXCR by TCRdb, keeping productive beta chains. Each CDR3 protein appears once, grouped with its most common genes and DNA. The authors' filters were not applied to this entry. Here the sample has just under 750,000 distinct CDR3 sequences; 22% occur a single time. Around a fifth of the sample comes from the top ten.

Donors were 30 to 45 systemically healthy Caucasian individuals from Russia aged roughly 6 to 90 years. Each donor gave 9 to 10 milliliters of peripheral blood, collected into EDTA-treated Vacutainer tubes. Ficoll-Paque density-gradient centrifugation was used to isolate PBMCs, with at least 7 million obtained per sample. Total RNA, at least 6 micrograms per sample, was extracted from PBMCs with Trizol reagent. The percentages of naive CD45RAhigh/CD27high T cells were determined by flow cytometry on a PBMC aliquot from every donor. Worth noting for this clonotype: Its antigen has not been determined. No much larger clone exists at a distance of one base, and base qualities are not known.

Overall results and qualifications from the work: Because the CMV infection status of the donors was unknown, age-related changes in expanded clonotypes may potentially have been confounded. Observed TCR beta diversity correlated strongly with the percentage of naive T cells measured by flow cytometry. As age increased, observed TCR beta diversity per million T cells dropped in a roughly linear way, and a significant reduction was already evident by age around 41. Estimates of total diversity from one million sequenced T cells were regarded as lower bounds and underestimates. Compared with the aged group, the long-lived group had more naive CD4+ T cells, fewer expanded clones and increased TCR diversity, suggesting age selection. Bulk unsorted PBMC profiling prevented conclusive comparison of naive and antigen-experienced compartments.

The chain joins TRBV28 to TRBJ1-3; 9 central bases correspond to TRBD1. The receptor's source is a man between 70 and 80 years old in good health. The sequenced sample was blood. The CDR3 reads CASSPGTGFLLSGNTIYF. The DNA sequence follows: TGTGCCAGCAGCCCCGGGACAGGGTTTCTTCTCTCTGGAAACACCATATATTTT.